Listed below are T cell receptor beta chains from one sample, sequenced in a study of T cell repertoires in cytomegalovirus infection. TCRdb re-called the reads with MiXCR, one entry per CDR3 protein. The sample lists some 220,000 distinct CDR3 sequences; around 6.2% were seen once. The sequenced material came from PBMCs. The receptors were sampled from a human donor in good health (CMV status not recorded). Some clones in this sample may be carry-over from other donors' samples. Both conserved end residues are part of each CDR3. The D gene is left open where the match is weak. Not every row has a clone size; where given, it reads once, few, many or a size class.

>TRBD1|TRBV6-1|TRBJ2-4|many
TGTGCCAGCAGCCGCGATGGGGACAGCAAAAACATTCAGTACTTC
CASSRDGDSKNIQYF
>.|TRBV28|TRBJ1-1|many
TGTGCCAGCAGTTTAGGTGGGGGAGCGGCTGAAGCTTTCTTT
CASSLGGGAAEAFF
>.|TRBV5-3|TRBJ1-2|few
TGTGCCAGCAGCTTTTTAAGGTCCGGCTACACCTTC
CASSFLRSGYTF
>TRBD1|TRBV20-1|TRBJ1-2|.
TGCAGTGCTACAGAAACAGGGGGAAATGGAGGCTACACCTTC
CSATETGGNGGYTF
>TRBD1|TRBV7-3|TRBJ2-1|many
TGTGCCAGCAGCCTCACAGGGGGAAATGAGCAGTTCTTC
CASSLTGGNEQFF
>.|TRBV7-2|TRBJ2-7|many
TGTGCCAGCAGCTTTGACAGGGGAGGGTACGAGCAGTACTTC
CASSFDRGGYEQYF
>.|TRBV29-1|TRBJ2-7|.
TGCAGCGTCCGATTAACCTCCGGGACACCTCACGACGAGCAGTACTTC
CSVRLTSGTPHDEQYF
>.|TRBV18|TRBJ2-7|many
TGTGCCAGCTCACCGATCCGACTGACGGGCGAGCAGTACTTC
CASSPIRLTGEQYF
>.|TRBV29-1|TRBJ2-3|many
TGCAGCTCCCGAAAGGGCACAGATACGCAGTATTTT
CSSRKGTDTQYF
>.|TRBV6-5|TRBJ2-2|.
TGTGCCAGCAGTTGGCGGGTCACCGGGGAGCTGTTTTTT
CASSWRVTGELFF
>.|TRBV3-1|TRBJ2-5|few
TGTGCCAGCACCTCCGGGCTGCTACAAGAGACCCAGTACTTC
CASTSGLLQETQYF
>TRBD2|TRBV23-1|TRBJ2-5|many
TGCGCCAGCAGTCAATCGCGGGAGGGCATCCAAGAGACCCAGTACTTC
CASSQSREGIQETQYF
>TRBD2|TRBV6-2/TRBV6-3|TRBJ2-2|many
TGTGCCAGCGGACTAGCGGGGGGGCGCACCGGGGAGCTGTTTTTT
CASGLAGGRTGELFF
>.|TRBV6-2/TRBV6-3|TRBJ2-2|many
TGTGCCAGCAAGAGAGGAGCGGGGAACACCGGGGAGCTGTTTTTT
CASKRGAGNTGELFF
>.|TRBV9|TRBJ2-3|.
TGTGCCAGCAGCGTAGAGTGGACAGATACGCAGTATTTT
CASSVEWTDTQYF
>.|TRBV5-1|TRBJ2-7|many
TGCGCCAGCAGCCAGCCGGAACAGGGTTACGAGCAGTACTTC
CASSQPEQGYEQYF
>.|TRBV28|TRBJ1-6|.
TGTGCCAGCAGTTTTAGGGACCCTCGGGCACCCCTCCACTTT
CASSFRDPRAPLHF
>.|TRBV7-9|TRBJ2-7|many
TGTGCCAGCAGCCCAGGACTCAAACCCTACGAGCAGTACTTC
CASSPGLKPYEQYF
>.|TRBV29-1|TRBJ1-2|many
TGCAGCGTTGAGTTCCGGGTTGGCTACACCTTC
CSVEFRVGYTF
>TRBD1|TRBV7-3|TRBJ1-1|many
TGTGCCAGCAGCCCCCGGGACAGCTTCACTGAAGCTTTCTTT
CASSPRDSFTEAFF
>.|TRBV7-2|TRBJ2-7|many
TGTGCCAGCAGCTTAGACCTATACGAGCAGTACTTC
CASSLDLYEQYF
>.|TRBV6-5|TRBJ1-4|many
TGTGCCAGCAGTTCAGGATACAATGAAAAACTGTTTTTT
CASSSGYNEKLFF